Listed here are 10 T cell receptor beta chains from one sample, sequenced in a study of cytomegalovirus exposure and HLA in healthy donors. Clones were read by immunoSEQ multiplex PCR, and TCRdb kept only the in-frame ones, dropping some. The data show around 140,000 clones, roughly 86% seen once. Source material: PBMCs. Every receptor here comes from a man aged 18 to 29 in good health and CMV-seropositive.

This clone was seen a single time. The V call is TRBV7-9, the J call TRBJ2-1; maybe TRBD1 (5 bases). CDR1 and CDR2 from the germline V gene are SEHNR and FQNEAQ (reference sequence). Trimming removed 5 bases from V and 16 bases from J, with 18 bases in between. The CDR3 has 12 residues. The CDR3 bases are TGTGCCAGCAGCCACGGCCCGACAGATCGATTCTTC. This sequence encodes CASSHGPTDRFF.

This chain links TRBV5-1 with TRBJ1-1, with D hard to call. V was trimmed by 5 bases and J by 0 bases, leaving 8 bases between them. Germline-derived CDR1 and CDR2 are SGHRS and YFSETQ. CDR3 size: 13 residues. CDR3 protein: CASSGLMNTEAFF. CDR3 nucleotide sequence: TGCGCCAGCAGTGGACTCATGAACACTGAAGCTTTCTTT.

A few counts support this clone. This chain's CDR3 is CASSPRDRVIGELFF. CDR3 sequence (DNA): TGTGCCAGCAGCCCCCGGGACAGGGTCATCGGGGAGCTGTTTTTT. The rearrangement joins TRBV5-4 to TRBJ2-2; 9 bases map to TRBD1. V lost 4 bases, J lost 7 bases, and 8 bases stayed unmatched. From germline, CDR1 is SGHNT and CDR2 YYREEE (reference sequence). CDR3 length equals 15 residues. The variable domain in full, completed from reference TRBV5-4 and TRBJ2-2, reads ETGVTQSPTHLIKTRGQQVTLRCSSQSGHNTVSWYQQALGQGPQFIFQYYREEENGRGNFPPRFSGLQFPNYSSELNVNALELDDSALYLCASSPRDRVIGELFFGEGSRLTVL.

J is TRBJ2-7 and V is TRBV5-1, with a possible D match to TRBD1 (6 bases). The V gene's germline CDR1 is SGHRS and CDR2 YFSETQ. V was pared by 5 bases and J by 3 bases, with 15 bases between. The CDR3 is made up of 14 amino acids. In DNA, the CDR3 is TGCGCCAGCAGTCCGACAGGTCGTAACTACGAGCAGTACTTC. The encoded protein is CASSPTGRNYEQYF. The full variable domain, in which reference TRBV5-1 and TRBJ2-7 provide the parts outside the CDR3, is KAGVTQTPRYLIKTRGQQVTLSCSPISGHRSVSWYQQTPGQGLQFLFEYFSETQRNKGNFPGRFSGRQFSNSRSEMNVSTLELGDSALYLCASSPTGRNYEQYFGPGTRLTVT.

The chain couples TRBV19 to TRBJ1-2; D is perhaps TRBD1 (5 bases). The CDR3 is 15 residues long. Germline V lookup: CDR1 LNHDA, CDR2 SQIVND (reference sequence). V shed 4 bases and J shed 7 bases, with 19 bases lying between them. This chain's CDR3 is CASSSLTVFTGGYTF. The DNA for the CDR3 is TGTGCCAGTAGTAGCCTGACAGTTTTCACTGGTGGCTACACCTTC.

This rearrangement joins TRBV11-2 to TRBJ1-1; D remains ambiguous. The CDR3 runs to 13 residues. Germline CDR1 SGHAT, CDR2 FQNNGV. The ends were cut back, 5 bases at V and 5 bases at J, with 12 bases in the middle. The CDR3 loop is CASSSGGWTEAFF. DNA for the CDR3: TGTGCCAGCAGCAGCGGTGGATGGACTGAAGCTTTCTTT.

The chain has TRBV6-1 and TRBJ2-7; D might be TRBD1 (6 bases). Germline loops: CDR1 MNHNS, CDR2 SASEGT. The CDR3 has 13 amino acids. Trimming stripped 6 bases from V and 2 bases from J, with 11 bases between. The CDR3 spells CASRGPGAYEQYF. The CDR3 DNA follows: TGTGCCAGCAGAGGACCAGGGGCCTACGAGCAGTACTTC.

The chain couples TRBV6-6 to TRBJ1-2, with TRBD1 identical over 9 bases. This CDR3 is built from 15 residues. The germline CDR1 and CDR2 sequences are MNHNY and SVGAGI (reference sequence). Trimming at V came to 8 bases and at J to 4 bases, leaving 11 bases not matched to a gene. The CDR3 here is CASRDRTGDFYGYTF. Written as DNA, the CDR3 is TGTGCCAGCCGGGATCGGACAGGGGACTTCTATGGCTACACCTTC.

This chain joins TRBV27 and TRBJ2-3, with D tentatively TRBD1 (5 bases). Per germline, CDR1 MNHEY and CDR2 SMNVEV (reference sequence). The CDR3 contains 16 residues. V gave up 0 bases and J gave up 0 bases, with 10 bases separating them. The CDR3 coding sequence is TGTGCCAGCAGTTTATCTGACAGCACCAGCACAGATACGCAGTATTTT. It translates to CASSLSDSTSTDTQYF.

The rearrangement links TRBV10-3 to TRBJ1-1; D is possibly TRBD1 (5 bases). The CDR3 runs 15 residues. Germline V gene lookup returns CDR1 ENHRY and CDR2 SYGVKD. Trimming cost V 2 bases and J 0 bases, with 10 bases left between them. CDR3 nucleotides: TGTGCCATCAGTGAGGCGGAGGGACTGAACACTGAAGCTTTCTTT. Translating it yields CAISEAEGLNTEAFF.